This entry lists 31 T cell receptor beta chains sequenced from one sample in a study of T cell responses to AZD1222 COVID-19 vaccine. The table came from immunoSEQ multiplex PCR; TCRdb's copy has only in-frame clones and leaves some out. Altogether approximately 150,000 clones are present, less than 95% being singletons, with the ten largest covering roughly 1.2%. The sample here was peripheral blood, taken on day 0 of AZD1222 vaccination. The receptors originated from an adult in good health.

The chain combines TRBV6-5 with TRBJ1-2; unclear D gene. V was clipped by 8 bases and J by 6 bases, with 19 bases between them. CDR1 is MNHEY, CDR2 SVGAGI, per germline. This CDR3 comprises 14 residues. The CDR3 DNA follows: TGTGCCAGCTCGCCAGGCGCCTTTGGGCATGGCTACACCTTC. Its translation is CASSPGAFGHGYTF.

This chain joins TRBV11-3 and TRBJ1-2, with D maybe TRBD1 (5 bases). The CDR3 is 14 amino acids. Trimming took off 2 bases at V and 10 bases at J, with 17 bases between the two ends. Germline V gives CDR1 SGHNT, CDR2 YENEEA. The CDR3 DNA follows: TGTGCCAGCAGCTTAACTACCCAGGGCGATGACTACACCTTC. Its translation is CASSLTTQGDDYTF.

V and J are TRBV7-9 and TRBJ2-1; 8 bases line up with TRBD1. With V trimmed by 6 bases and J by 5 bases, 3 bases remained unmatched. There are 13 residues in the CDR3. Germline V gives CDR1 SEHNR, CDR2 FQNEAQ (reference sequence). CDR3 DNA sequence: TGTGCCAGCAGACCGGGACAGGACAATGAGCAGTTCTTC. It translates to CASRPGQDNEQFF.

This chain joins TRBV7-3 and TRBJ2-4, with TRBD1 identical over 8 bases. The germline gives CDR1 SGHTA, CDR2 FQGTGA. CDR3 length: 14 amino acids. The trim removed 5 bases at V and 9 bases at J, leaving 9 bases unmatched. The CDR3 nucleotides read TGTGCCAGCAGCCAGGGACAGGAGTCTAGCATTCAGTACTTC. It is translated as CASSQGQESSIQYF.

The chain employs TRBV12-5 and TRBJ1-5, with no clear D. Germline CDR1 is LGHNT and CDR2 is FRNRAP. Trimming removed 3 bases at V and 4 bases at J, with 16 bases between. This CDR3 spans 16 amino acids. CDR3 region: CASGLPYRSGNQPQHF. The CDR3 DNA follows: TGTGCTAGTGGTTTACCATACCGGTCGGGGAATCAGCCCCAGCATTTT. The whole variable domain, filled in from reference TRBV12-5 and TRBJ1-5, reads DARVTQTPRHKVTEMGQEVTMRCQPILGHNTVFWYRQTMMQGLELLAYFRNRAPLDDSGMPKDRFSAEMPDATLATLKIQPSEPRDSAVYFCASGLPYRSGNQPQHFGDGTRLSIL.

The chain employs TRBV7-2 and TRBJ1-5; 9 bases fit TRBD1. Germline V lookup: CDR1 SGHTA, CDR2 FQGNSA. J lost 3 bases, V lost 2 bases, and 2 bases had no gene match. This CDR3 has 15 amino acids. CDR3 in DNA: TGTGCCAGCAGCTTACGGACAGGGGACAATCAGCCCCAGCATTTT. Translated: CASSLRTGDNQPQHF.

The chain recombines TRBV5-1 with TRBJ2-1; perhaps TRBD2 as D (5 bases). Germline loops: CDR1 SGHRS, CDR2 YFSETQ. CDR3 length: 15 amino acids. V was pared by 0 bases and J by 0 bases, with 7 bases between. CDR3 protein: CASSLVGSSYNEQFF. In DNA, the CDR3 is TGCGCCAGCAGCTTGGTGGGGAGCTCCTACAATGAGCAGTTCTTC.

This chain joins TRBV19 and TRBJ1-5; perhaps TRBD1 as D (5 bases). V was trimmed by 8 bases and J by 8 bases, leaving 16 bases between them. The CDR3 runs to 13 residues. In germline, CDR1 is LNHDA, CDR2 SQIVND (reference sequence). CDR3 nucleotide sequence: TGTGCCAGTCGATCAGGGCGGTGGAAGCCCCAGCATTTT. Encoded protein: CASRSGRWKPQHF.

The V gene is TRBV28, the J gene TRBJ1-2; tentative D call: TRBD1 (5 bases). CDR1 MDHEN and CDR2 SYDVKM come from the germline V gene. The CDR3 runs 14 residues. Trimming took 5 bases from V and 4 from J, leaving 14 bases between them. The DNA for the CDR3 is TGTGCCAGCAGTGCCCGGGGGGGTACCTATGGCTACACCTTC. As protein: CASSARGGTYGYTF.

The chain recombines TRBV5-1 with TRBJ2-5; TRBD2 is a possible D gene (7 bases). CDR1 and CDR2 (germline): SGHRS, YFSETQ. The CDR3 contains 18 residues. Trimming cost V 3 bases and J 2 bases, with 23 bases left between them. The CDR3 DNA is TGCGCCAGCAGCTCTACCGTGGGCGGGGGCCGCCTGCAAGAGACCCAGTACTTC. Translating it yields CASSSTVGGGRLQETQYF.

In this sample, this clone turned up once. The gene calls are TRBV12-5 and TRBJ2-1; the match to TRBD2 covers 9 bases. CDR3 length equals 18 residues. V lost 5 bases and J lost 7; bases outside the gene matches: 18. Germline V gives CDR1 LGHNT, CDR2 FRNRAP. CDR3: CASGAGTSWARSENEQFF. The CDR3 nucleotides are TGTGCTAGTGGTGCCGGGACTAGCTGGGCCCGGTCCGAGAATGAGCAGTTCTTC.

CDR3 DNA sequence: TGCGCCAGCAGCTTGGAGCCAACATTCGACAGCACTGAAGCTTTCTTT. It codes for CASSLEPTFDSTEAFF. This chain links TRBV5-1 with TRBJ1-1; a possible D gene is TRBD1 (5 bases). The CDR3 loop spans 16 amino acids. From germline, CDR1 is SGHRS and CDR2 YFSETQ. The germline V and J ends were trimmed by 0 bases and 4 bases, with 16 bases remaining between them.

The chain couples TRBV7-8 to TRBJ1-5; 7 bases are shared with TRBD1. Per germline, CDR1 SGHVS and CDR2 FQNEAQ. V was pared by 5 bases and J by 4 bases, with 8 bases of the junction left unmatched. The CDR3 totals 15 residues. CDR3 nucleotide sequence: TGTGCCAGCAGCACTAGACAGGGTGCGAATCAGCCCCAGCATTTT. Protein: CASSTRQGANQPQHF.

The rearrangement links TRBV7-2 to TRBJ1-2; D unresolved. The V end lost 2 bases, the J end lost 8 bases, and 15 bases lay between the germline ends. The V gene's germline CDR1 is SGHTA and CDR2 FQGNSA. This CDR3 is built from 14 residues. The CDR3 DNA sequence: TGTGCCAGCAGCTTATCCAGGAACGGCGAAGGCTACACCTTC. It specifies CASSLSRNGEGYTF.

This sequence joins TRBV5-8 and TRBJ1-1; weak D call: TRBD1 (6 bases). The CDR3 spans 17 residues. V was pared by 1 base and J by 0 bases, with 16 bases between. Germline V lookup: CDR1 SGHTS, CDR2 YDEGEE. The CDR3 bases are TGTGCCAGCAGCTTGAACAGGGCCACTTCAATGAACACTGAAGCTTTCTTT. Residues: CASSLNRATSMNTEAFF.

V usage is TRBV5-1 and J usage is TRBJ2-5; 10 nucleotides line up with TRBD1. CDR3 size: 16 residues. The J segment lost 4 bases and the V segment lost 4 bases, leaving 10 bases of the junction unmatched. CDR1 SGHRS and CDR2 YFSETQ come from the germline V gene. The CDR3 DNA is TGCGCCAGCAGCGGAGAGGGACAGGGGTTTGGAGAGACCCAGTACTTC. This encodes CASSGEGQGFGETQYF.

The chain is built from TRBV19 and TRBJ2-1, with 12 bases that match TRBD2. The CDR3 runs to 15 residues. J was trimmed by 9 bases and V by 5 bases; bases with no gene match: 8. Germline lookup yields CDR1 LNHDA and CDR2 SQIVND (reference sequence). CDR3: CASSGTSGSFLEQFF. CDR3 DNA sequence: TGTGCCAGTAGTGGGACTAGCGGGTCATTCCTTGAGCAGTTCTTC.

The chain recombines TRBV19 with TRBJ1-6; TRBD1 matches 8 bases. The CDR3 covers 15 residues. The germline CDR1 and CDR2 sequences are LNHDA and SQIVND (reference sequence). The V segment lost 3 bases and the J segment 9 bases; nucleotides outside the gene matches: 7. The CDR3 sequence: CASSMGTGEFSPLHF. The CDR3 nucleotides read TGTGCCAGTAGTATGGGGACAGGAGAGTTTTCACCCCTCCACTTT.

There are a few counts of this clone. J is TRBJ1-1 and V is TRBV19; D unresolved. Per the germline V gene, CDR1 is LNHDA and CDR2 is SQIVND (reference sequence). The CDR3 sequence is 16 residues long. The ends were cut back, 1 base at V and 1 base at J, with 13 bases in the middle. The CDR3 sequence: CASSIGLAGPNTEAFF. The DNA for the CDR3 is TGTGCCAGTAGTATAGGTTTAGCAGGACCGAACACTGAAGCTTTCTTT.

The chain uses TRBV5-1 and TRBJ1-1; D unresolved. From germline, CDR1 is SGHRS and CDR2 YFSETQ. The ends were cut back, 0 bases at V and 4 bases at J, with 7 bases in the middle. The CDR3 consists of 13 residues. Here the CDR3 reads CASSLAGTTEAFF. CDR3 nucleotides: TGCGCCAGCAGCTTGGCCGGTACCACTGAAGCTTTCTTT.

The V and J genes are TRBV4-1 and TRBJ2-1, with D perhaps matching TRBD1 or TRBD2 (5 bases each). Looked up from germline, CDR1 is MGHRA and CDR2 is YSYEKL. V shed 4 bases and J shed 1 base, with 11 bases lying between them. The CDR3 sequence is 15 residues long. The CDR3 DNA reads as TGCGCCAGCAGCCTACTAGGGGTTTCCTACAATGAGCAGTTCTTC. This encodes CASSLLGVSYNEQFF.

V and J are TRBV6-5 and TRBJ1-2, with 7 bases identical to TRBD1. The CDR3 runs 13 residues. V gave up 4 bases and J gave up 6 bases; unmatched junction bases: 5. The germline V gene has CDR1 MNHEY and CDR2 SVGAGI. The CDR3 DNA sequence: TGTGCCAGCAGTTTCCTACAGGGGAATGGCTACACCTTC. This gives the protein CASSFLQGNGYTF.

This clone came up once. The genes are TRBV6-2 or TRBV6-3 and TRBJ1-3; D is unresolved. The germline V gene encodes CDR1 MNHEY and CDR2 SVGEGT. V shed 5 bases and J shed 4 bases, with 12 bases lying between them. CDR3 length: 14 residues. CDR3 sequence (DNA): TGTGCCAGCAGTGCTCCGGGGAGGGGAAACACCATATATTTT. It encodes CASSAPGRGNTIYF.

V is TRBV20-1 and J is TRBJ2-7; tentatively, D is TRBD1 or TRBD2 (5 bases each). Germline CDR1 DFQATT, CDR2 SNEGSKA (reference sequence). CDR3 length: 13 amino acids. Trimming took 3 bases from V and 5 from J, leaving 14 bases between them. CDR3 amino acids: CSASESGLDEQYV. CDR3 DNA: TGCAGTGCTAGTGAGTCGGGGCTCGACGAGCAGTACGTC.

The V call is TRBV28, the J call TRBJ2-3; no clear D gene. Trimming took 4 bases from V and 6 from J, leaving 17 bases between them. The CDR3 runs 15 residues. The germline CDR1 and CDR2 sequences are MDHEN and SYDVKM. The CDR3 nucleotides read TGTGCCAGCAGTTCCACCGCATTAGCAATGGATACGCAGTATTTT. This sequence encodes CASSSTALAMDTQYF.

The V gene is TRBV15, the J gene TRBJ2-2; 7 nucleotides match TRBD1. Germline CDR1 is LNHNV and CDR2 is YYDKDF (reference sequence). Germline trimming cut 0 bases from V and 4 bases from J; bases unmatched to any gene: 5. The CDR3 sequence is 16 residues long. CDR3 bases: TGTGCCACCAGCAGAGAAGGGGGCTTTAGCACCGGGGAGCTGTTTTTT. It encodes CATSREGGFSTGELFF.

The chain uses TRBV27 and TRBJ2-3; D might be TRBD1 or TRBD2, each matching 5 bases. The V gene's germline CDR1 is MNHEY and CDR2 SMNVEV (reference sequence). Trimming removed 3 bases from V and 6 bases from J, with 16 bases in between. This CDR3 has 15 residues. CDR3 protein: CASSLGTMTLDTQYF. CDR3 nucleotide sequence: TGTGCCAGCAGTTTGGGGACCATGACTCTGGATACGCAGTATTTT.

This clone has only one observation. The V and J genes are TRBV5-1 and TRBJ1-3; D perhaps matches TRBD1 (6 bases). Germline V gives CDR1 SGHRS, CDR2 YFSETQ. Trimming stripped 4 bases from V and 0 bases from J, with 11 bases between. The CDR3 is made up of 15 amino acids. The CDR3 DNA sequence: TGCGCCAGCAGCACCGCAGGGGACTCTGGAAACACCATATATTTT. It is translated as CASSTAGDSGNTIYF.

The chain links TRBV7-2 to TRBJ2-2, with 8 positions matching TRBD2. V shed 3 bases, J shed 6 bases, and the junction held 6 bases outside the gene matches. The CDR3 consists of 15 residues. In germline, CDR1 is SGHTA, CDR2 FQGNSA. DNA of the CDR3: TGTGCCAGCAGCTTTACCCTTAGCGGGGCCGGGGAGCTGTTTTTT. It yields the protein CASSFTLSGAGELFF.

The genes are TRBV19 and TRBJ2-1; D remains unclear. CDR1 is LNHDA and CDR2 is SQIVND in the germline V gene (reference sequence). The germline V and J ends were trimmed by 3 bases and 9 bases, with 12 bases remaining between them. The CDR3 runs 13 residues. Here the CDR3 DNA reads TGTGCCAGTAGTATGGGCTTGGTGGGTGAGCAGTTCTTC. Amino acid sequence: CASSMGLVGEQFF.

The chain combines TRBV15 with TRBJ1-6, with TRBD1 as a possible D gene (5 bases). The length of the CDR3 is 13 residues. Between the trimmed V and J ends, which lost 3 bases and 10 bases, there was a span of 10 bases. CDR1 and CDR2 (germline): LNHNV, YYDKDF (reference sequence). CDR3 DNA sequence: TGTGCCACCAGCAGGGGATGGGACTCACCCCTCCACTTT. It specifies CATSRGWDSPLHF.